The clone carrying this TCR beta chain was counted once. Its antigen is not identified. This sample is drawn from a study of PD-1 blockade in mismatch repair-deficient tumors. Sequencing used immunoSEQ multiplex PCR; TCRdb keeps in-frame clones, though not all of them. The sample shows approximately 15,000 clones, roughly 80% of them seen only once. Sample time point: 10-day in vitro stimulation with candidate neoantigen peptide 5. The V and J ends lost 7 bases and 3 bases respectively, with 16 bases between them. Germline V gives CDR1 MDHEN, CDR2 SYDVKM. The CDR3 has 14 amino acids. The rearrangement joins TRBV28 to TRBJ2-7, with D unclear. The receptor comes from an adult with mismatch repair-deficient cancer. Specimen: cells cultured in vitro, collected from a patient treated with pembrolizumab. The CDR3 bases are TGTGCCAGCACCTCTCCTGGACCCTTCTACGAGCAGTACTTC. Translation: CASTSPGPFYEQYF.